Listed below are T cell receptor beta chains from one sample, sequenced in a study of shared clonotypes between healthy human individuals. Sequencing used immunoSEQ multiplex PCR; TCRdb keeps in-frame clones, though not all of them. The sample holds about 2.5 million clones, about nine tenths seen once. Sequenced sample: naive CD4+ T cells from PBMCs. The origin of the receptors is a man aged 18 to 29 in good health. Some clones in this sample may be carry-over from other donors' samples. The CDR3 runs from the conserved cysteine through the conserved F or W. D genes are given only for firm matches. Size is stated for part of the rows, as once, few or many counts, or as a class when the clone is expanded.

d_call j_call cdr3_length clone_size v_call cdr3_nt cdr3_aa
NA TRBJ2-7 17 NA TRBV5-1 TGCGCCAGCAGCTTAGATTCAAGACAGGTCCCAGCCTACGAGCAGTACTTC CASSLDSRQVPAYEQYF
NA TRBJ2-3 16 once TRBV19 TGTGCCAGTAGTATACGGGGCATTCCTGGCACAGATACGCAGTATTTT CASSIRGIPGTDTQYF
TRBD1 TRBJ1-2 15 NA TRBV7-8 TGTGCCAGCAGCGACCGGACAGGGTTTGACTATGGCTACACCTTC CASSDRTGFDYGYTF
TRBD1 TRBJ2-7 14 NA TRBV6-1 TGTGCCAGCAGTCCGGGACAGGGTTTCTACGAGCAGTACTTC CASSPGQGFYEQYF
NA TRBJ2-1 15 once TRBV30 TGTGCCTGGAGCCTAACAACATTCAGCTACAATGAGCAGTTCTTC CAWSLTTFSYNEQFF
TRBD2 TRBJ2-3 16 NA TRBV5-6 TGTGCCAGCAGCTTGGCGCTAGCGGGACGCACAGATACGCAGTATTTT CASSLALAGRTDTQYF
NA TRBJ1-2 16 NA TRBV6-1 TGTGCCAGCAGTGAAGAAGTACAGAGAGCAAACTATGGCTACACCTTC CASSEEVQRANYGYTF
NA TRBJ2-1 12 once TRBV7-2 TGTGCCAGCAGCTTATGGGGGGATGAGCAGTTCTTC CASSLWGDEQFF
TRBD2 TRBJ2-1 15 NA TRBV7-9 TGTGCCAGCAGCTCGGGACTAGCGGGTCACAATGAGCAGTTCTTC CASSSGLAGHNEQFF
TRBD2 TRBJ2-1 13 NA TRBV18 TGTGCCAGCTCACTGGGTCGGGGGGATGAGCAGTTCTTC CASSLGRGDEQFF
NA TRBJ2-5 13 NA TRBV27 TGTGCCAGCAGTAACAGGGTGCGAGAGACCCAGTACTTC CASSNRVRETQYF
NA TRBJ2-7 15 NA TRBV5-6 TGTGCCAGCAGCTCGGACTTCGGTGGGCCCTACGAGCAGTACTTC CASSSDFGGPYEQYF
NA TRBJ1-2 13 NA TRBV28 TGTGCCAGCAGTTTATCGGCCGGGAGCGGCTACACCTTC CASSLSAGSGYTF
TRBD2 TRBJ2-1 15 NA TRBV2 TGTGCCAGCAGTGCCCGACGGGGGGACGACAATGAGCAGTTCTTC CASSARRGDDNEQFF
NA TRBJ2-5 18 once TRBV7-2 TGTGCCAGCAGCCCATCTGCCCTATATTGGGCAGAAGAAGAGACCCAGTACTTC CASSPSALYWAEEETQYF
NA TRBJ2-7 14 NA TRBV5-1 TGCGCCAGCAGCTCCTCGCAGGGTAGGGAGGAGCAGTACTTC CASSSSQGREEQYF
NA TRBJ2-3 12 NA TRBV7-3 TGTGCCAGCAGCGGGGGGTCAGATACGCAGTATTTT CASSGGSDTQYF
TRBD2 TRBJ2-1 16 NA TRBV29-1 TGCAGCGTTGAAGACGGGACTAGCGACTCCTACAATGAGCAGTTCTTC CSVEDGTSDSYNEQFF
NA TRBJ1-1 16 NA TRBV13 TGTGCCAGCAGCTCAGAACGTAGGGACCTCGGGACTGAAGCTTTCTTT CASSSERRDLGTEAFF
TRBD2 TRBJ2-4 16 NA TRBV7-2 TGTGCCAGCAGCTTATGGCAAGCGGGGATGGGAAACATTCAGTACTTC CASSLWQAGMGNIQYF
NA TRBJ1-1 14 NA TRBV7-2 TGTGCCAGCAGCTTAGCGCAGGGACACACTGAAGCTTTCTTT CASSLAQGHTEAFF
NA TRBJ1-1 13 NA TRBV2 TGTGCCAGCGCCCGGCAGGGCAACACTGAAGCTTTCTTT CASARQGNTEAFF
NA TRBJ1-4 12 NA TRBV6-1 TGTGCCAGCAGACCCACAGGTGAAAAACTGTTTTTT CASRPTGEKLFF
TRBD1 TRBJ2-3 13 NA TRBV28 TGTGCCAGCAGGGGGACAGGGATAGATACGCAGTATTTT CASRGTGIDTQYF